Listed here are 8 T cell receptor beta chains from one sample, sequenced in a study of blood T cell repertoires in COVID-19. Sequencing was performed with immunoSEQ multiplex PCR; in TCRdb, only in-frame clones are kept and a portion is missing. Altogether more than 95,000 clones are present, just under 80% being singletons, with the ten largest covering around 25%. The sequencing sample was made of peripheral blood. Receptor source: a human donor in a cohort sampled during active COVID-19.

The V gene is TRBV9, the J gene TRBJ2-7; 8 bases are shared with TRBD2. Germline assignment: CDR1 SGDLS and CDR2 YYNGEE. The V gene end was trimmed by 2 bases and the J gene end by 2 bases; junction bases not matched to a gene: 6. This CDR3 has 15 residues. The CDR3 nucleotides read TGTGCCAGCAGCGTGGGACTAGATTCCGCCTACGAGCAGTACTTC. Its translation is CASSVGLDSAYEQYF.

The genes are TRBV7-2 and TRBJ2-7, with TRBD2 identical over 8 bases. V trimming: 4 bases; J trimming: 9 bases; junction bases outside the gene matches: 14. The length of the CDR3 is 15 residues. Germline V gene lookup returns CDR1 SGHTA and CDR2 FQGNSA. The CDR3 nucleotides read TGTGCCAGCAGCTCTGAGGCGGGAGGACAGTTCGCGCAGTACTTC. The encoded protein is CASSSEAGGQFAQYF.

The V gene is TRBV9, the J gene TRBJ2-3, with TRBD2 as a possible D gene (5 bases). The length of the CDR3 is 15 residues. Trimming left V 0 bases short and J 2 bases short, with 10 bases between. CDR1 is SGDLS, CDR2 YYNGEE, per germline. CDR3 protein: CASSVGTRPTDTQYF. DNA for the CDR3: TGTGCCAGCAGCGTAGGTACTAGGCCCACAGATACGCAGTATTTT.

This clone was recorded many times. The J gene is TRBJ1-5, the V gene TRBV9; possibly TRBD1 for D (5 bases). V lost 0 bases and J lost 7, with 17 bases in between. This CDR3 has 16 amino acids. Germline loops: CDR1 SGDLS, CDR2 YYNGEE. CDR3 DNA sequence: TGTGCCAGCAGCGTAGGTGCGGACGGGGGGGGACAGCCCCAGCATTTT. Protein: CASSVGADGGGQPQHF.

This clone has more than one count but fewer than ten. Other nucleotide sequences from this sample produce the same CDR3. This chain uses TRBV7-3 with TRBJ2-5, with 7 positions matching TRBD2. Germline V gives CDR1 SGHTA, CDR2 FQGTGA. The CDR3 is made up of 13 amino acids. V was pared by 5 bases and J by 1 base, with 1 base of the junction left unmatched. CDR3 DNA sequence: TGTGCCAGCAGCCGGACTAGCCAAGAGACCCAGTACTTC. Amino acid sequence: CASSRTSQETQYF.

This sequence joins TRBV6-2 or TRBV6-3 and TRBJ1-1; TRBD1 matches 9 bases. The CDR3 length is 15 residues. Germline values: CDR1 MNHEY, CDR2 SVGEGT. V was clipped by 4 bases and J by 5 bases; unmatched bases: 8. The CDR3 is CASSFQQGAETEAFF. CDR3 sequence (DNA): TGTGCCAGCAGTTTCCAACAGGGGGCAGAAACTGAAGCTTTCTTT.

The genes are TRBV5-1 and TRBJ1-1; 7 bases match TRBD1. The V and J ends lost 2 bases and 7 bases, in that order; junction bases with no gene match: 5. CDR1 and CDR2 from the germline V gene are SGHRS and YFSETQ. The CDR3 has 13 residues. As DNA, the CDR3 is TGCGCCAGCAGCTTCGGACAGGACGGTGAAGCTTTCTTT. Amino acid sequence: CASSFGQDGEAFF.

This clone was counted a single time. This rearrangement joins TRBV5-1 to TRBJ1-2; possibly TRBD1 for D (5 bases). Deletions cut 5 bases from V and 5 bases from J, with 10 bases between. The CDR3 is made up of 12 amino acids. Per the germline V gene, CDR1 is SGHRS and CDR2 is YFSETQ. The CDR3 nucleotides read TGCGCCAGCAGTGGTGACAGATATGGCTACACCTTC. Translated: CASSGDRYGYTF.